This T cell receptor beta chain was sequenced during a study of beta chain features in type 1 diabetes. Study in general: Sorted cells numbering under 140,000,000 were examined across all samples.

It was via CD45RO/CCR7/CD25/CD127/CD95/CD27 that CD4+ naive, central memory, regulatory and stem cell-like memory cells were sorted. Every bit of the isolated RNA underwent reverse transcription, so sequencing read expressed TCRB transcripts. The method was immunoSEQ multiplex PCR; TCRdb's version includes in-frame clones alone and lacks a portion of them. The data show roughly 100,000 clones, roughly 28% seen once. CDR1 LNHNV and CDR2 YYDKDF come from the germline V gene (reference sequence). The CDR3 runs to 16 residues. V lost 3 bases to trimming and J lost 5 bases, with 19 bases between them. Findings and limits, study-wide: Shorter TCRB CDR3s, moderately but significantly so, were found in Type 1 diabetes patients in all four CD4+ subsets. VDJ junctions from patients with type 1 diabetes contained fewer insertions and more deletions.

A note on this clone: The target antigen is unknown.

The sequenced material came from central memory CD4+ T cells from blood. This TCR came from a woman between 18 and 29 years old with type 1 diabetes. The rearrangement joins TRBV15 to TRBJ1-2, with D unresolved. The CDR3 loop is CATSRGGEGIGYGYTF. For the CDR3, the DNA is TGTGCCACCAGCAGGGGTGGGGAGGGTATCGGGTATGGCTACACCTTC.